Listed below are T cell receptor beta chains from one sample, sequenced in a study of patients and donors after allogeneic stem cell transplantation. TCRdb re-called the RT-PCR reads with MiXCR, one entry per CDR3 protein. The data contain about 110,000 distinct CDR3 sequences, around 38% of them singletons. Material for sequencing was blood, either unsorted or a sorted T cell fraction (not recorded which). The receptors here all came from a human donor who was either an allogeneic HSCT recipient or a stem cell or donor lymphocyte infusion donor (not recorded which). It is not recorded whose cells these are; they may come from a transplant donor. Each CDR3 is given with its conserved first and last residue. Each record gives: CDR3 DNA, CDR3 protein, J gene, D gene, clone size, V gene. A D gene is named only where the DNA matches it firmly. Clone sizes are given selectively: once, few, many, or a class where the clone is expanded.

TGCAGTGCTATGGGGGTGAGGGACGAAAAACTGTTTTTT CSAMGVRDEKLFF TRBJ1-4 NA few TRBV20-1
TGTGCCAGCAGCTTAATATACGGAGAGACTGAAGCTTTCTTT CASSLIYGETEAFF TRBJ1-1 NA few TRBV7-2
TGTGCCAGCAGTTTCGGGGAGCCGTCTGGGGCCAACGTCCTGACTTTC CASSFGEPSGANVLTF TRBJ2-6 NA few TRBV12-3/TRBV12-4
TGTGCCAGCAGCTTAGGTACCAGCACGGATACGCAGTATTTT CASSLGTSTDTQYF TRBJ2-3 NA NA TRBV7-9
TGTGCCACCAGTGATCCCCGACAGGGGCCACCCTATGGCTACACCTTC CATSDPRQGPPYGYTF TRBJ1-2 TRBD1 few TRBV24-1
TGTGCCAGCAGTTTATCTCGAAACTATGCCTACACCTTC CASSLSRNYAYTF TRBJ1-2 NA NA TRBV27
TGCAGCGTTGAAGATACGACTAGCGGAAGATACAATGAGCAGTTCTTC CSVEDTTSGRYNEQFF TRBJ2-1 TRBD2 NA TRBV29-1
TGTGCCAGCAGAGTAACGTGGACAGGGGGCGATTCACCCCTCCACTTT CASRVTWTGGDSPLHF TRBJ1-6 TRBD1 few TRBV6-2/TRBV6-3
TGTGCCAGCAGCCTTACACCGGGGCCCCCGGGTGGCTACACCTTC CASSLTPGPPGGYTF TRBJ1-2 NA few TRBV11-2
TGTGCCAGCAGTTACTCGACAGGGGGTTTCGGAAAACTGTTTTTT CASSYSTGGFGKLFF TRBJ1-4 TRBD1 NA TRBV6-5
TGTGCCAGCAGTTACTCCCAGTACGAGCAGTACTTC CASSYSQYEQYF TRBJ2-7 NA NA TRBV6-6
TGTGCCAGCAGCTCAAGGGAGGTGGCGGGCGAGCAGTACTTC CASSSREVAGEQYF TRBJ2-7 NA NA TRBV7-9
TGTGCCAGCAGTACGGGTCTAACAAATGAAAAACTGTTTTTT CASSTGLTNEKLFF TRBJ1-4 NA NA TRBV7-2
TGTGCCAGCAGTTACGGCTCGACAGCTAACATTCAGTACTTC CASSYGSTANIQYF TRBJ2-4 NA NA TRBV6-2/TRBV6-3
TGTGCCAGCAGTCGGGGACAGATCACAGATACGCAGTATTTT CASSRGQITDTQYF TRBJ2-3 TRBD1 few TRBV12-3/TRBV12-4
TGCGCCAGCAGCCCCCCACTCGGAACCCCCGGGGAGCTGTTTTTT CASSPPLGTPGELFF TRBJ2-2 NA NA TRBV5-1
TGTGCCAGCACCCGGGGGGGGCTTGGAGCTTTCTTT CASTRGGLGAFF TRBJ1-1 NA few TRBV12-3/TRBV12-4
TGTGCCATCAGTGGCGGATACAATGAGCAGTTCTTC CAISGGYNEQFF TRBJ2-1 NA NA TRBV10-3
TGCAGCCTTAAAGGGGGCAGGAGCGGGATGAACACTGAAGCTTTCTTT CSLKGGRSGMNTEAFF TRBJ1-1 TRBD1 NA TRBV20-1
TGTGCCAGCAGTCCAACTGCGGTTTATGAAAAACTGTTTTTT CASSPTAVYEKLFF TRBJ1-4 NA NA TRBV12-3/TRBV12-4
TGTGCCAGCAGTTACTCGGGACTAGCAGGGAATGAGCAGTTCTTC CASSYSGLAGNEQFF TRBJ2-1 TRBD2 NA TRBV6-2/TRBV6-3
TGTGCCAGCAGCTCTCTTCAAACGGAGACCCAGTACTTC CASSSLQTETQYF TRBJ2-5 NA NA TRBV11-2
TGTGCCTGGAGTGTGGCCGGGACAAGGAAGAATCAGCCCCAGCATTTT CAWSVAGTRKNQPQHF TRBJ1-5 NA NA TRBV30
TGCGCCAGCAGCTTGGGGAGTAATCAGCCCCAGCATTTT CASSLGSNQPQHF TRBJ1-5 NA many TRBV12-3/TRBV12-4
TGTGCCAGCAGCTCCCGCCAAGGGGATCGCGAGCAGTACTTC CASSSRQGDREQYF TRBJ2-7 NA NA TRBV7-3
TGTGCCAGCAGAATCCAAACCGGGACAGGCAATTCACCCCTCCACTTT CASRIQTGTGNSPLHF TRBJ1-6 TRBD1 NA TRBV28
TGTGCCAGCAGACCTCTCCTGGGCTTCAATCAGCCCCAGCATTTT CASRPLLGFNQPQHF TRBJ1-5 NA NA TRBV6-2/TRBV6-3
TGCGCCAGCAGCTTGGTCGTGTACCAAGAGACCCAGTACTTC CASSLVVYQETQYF TRBJ2-5 NA few TRBV5-1
TGTGCCAGCAGCCAAGGCGACAGGAAGCCCCAGCATTTT CASSQGDRKPQHF TRBJ1-5 NA NA TRBV3-1
TGTGCCTGGAGCCAACGGACGACGGGTGAGCAGTTCTTC CAWSQRTTGEQFF TRBJ2-1 NA NA TRBV30
TGTGCCACCAGCGACCGGACAGGGGGTGGCATTCAGTACTTC CATSDRTGGGIQYF TRBJ2-4 TRBD1 NA TRBV15